One and the same sample provided the 5 T cell receptor beta chains below, sequenced in a study of T cell repertoires in cytomegalovirus infection. In TCRdb, the reads were re-called with MiXCR into one record per CDR3 protein. The sample records about 280,000 distinct CDR3 sequences, roughly a fifth being singletons. What these receptors recognize is not known. Sequencing used cultured PBMCs, obtained from culture after CMV antigen stimulation. The origin of the receptors is a human donor in good health (CMV status not recorded). Some clones in this sample may be carry-over from other donors' samples.

The V call is TRBV5-6, the J call TRBJ2-5; TRBD1 agrees at 8 bases. The germline gives CDR1 SGHDT, CDR2 YYEEEE. The junction had 10 bases not matched to a gene; V was cut back by 4 bases and J by 5 bases. The CDR3 runs 15 residues. The CDR3 DNA follows: TGTGCCAGCAGCCCCGAACAGGGGGGTTGGGAGACCCAGTACTTC. Protein: CASSPEQGGWETQYF.

The gene calls are TRBV3-1 and TRBJ2-3, with TRBD2 matching 10 bases. V lost 1 base and J lost 2; bases outside the gene matches: 6. The CDR3 length is 17 residues. Germline CDR1 and CDR2: LGHDT and YNNKEL (reference sequence). The DNA of the CDR3 is TGTGCCAGCAGCCAAGCTAGCGGGAGACCCTCCACAGATACGCAGTATTTT. Protein: CASSQASGRPSTDTQYF.

The CDR3, as DNA: TGTGCCAGCAGTTTATCTGCGGAGGTGACTGAAGCTTTCTTT. It is translated as CASSLSAEVTEAFF. The rearrangement joins TRBV12-3 or TRBV12-4 to TRBJ1-1; D is ambiguous. The CDR3 runs 14 residues. Between the trimmed V and J ends, which lost 2 bases and 5 bases, there was a span of 12 bases.

The chain recombines TRBV15 with TRBJ2-7; weak D call: TRBD1 (7 bases). Deletions cut 0 bases from V and 3 bases from J, with 12 bases between. The length of the CDR3 is 15 residues. Germline CDR1 is LNHNV and CDR2 is YYDKDF (reference sequence). CDR3 loop: CATSREGGQYYEQYF. The CDR3 DNA sequence: TGTGCCACCAGCAGAGAGGGGGGACAGTACTACGAGCAGTACTTC.

The chain uses TRBV12-5 and TRBJ2-3; 10 positions agree with TRBD2. CDR3 length equals 16 residues. Trimming took 1 base from V and 2 from J; bases not matched to a gene: 3. Germline V gene sequence: CDR1 LGHNT, CDR2 FRNRAP. In DNA form, the CDR3 reads TGTGCTAGTGGTTTGGGACTAGCGGGCGTCACAGATACGCAGTATTTT. It is translated as CASGLGLAGVTDTQYF.